These 19 T cell receptor beta chains share one sample of origin, sequenced in a study of early T cells in non-severe SARS-CoV-2 infection. TCRdb reprocessed the 5' RACE reads via MiXCR and lists one record per CDR3 protein. The table shows more than 50,000 distinct CDR3 sequences, with 10% to 15% occurring only once. Sequencing was performed on whole blood, taken at baseline. The receptors come from an adult who was a healthcare worker with PCR-confirmed SARS-CoV-2 infection or an uninfected control (not recorded which).

The V gene is TRBV7-2, the J gene TRBJ1-5; maybe TRBD1 (6 bases). The ends were cut back, 5 bases at V and 4 bases at J, with 15 bases in the middle. Germline-derived CDR1 and CDR2 are SGHTA and FQGNSA. This CDR3 is 15 amino acids long. CDR3 residues: CASSARTGPNQPQHF. CDR3 nucleotides: TGTGCCAGCAGCGCCCGAACAGGGCCGAATCAGCCCCAGCATTTT.

This clonotype came up a few times. The CDR3 bases are TGTGCCAGCAGTTTTCGGGGGAATACCAAAAACATTCAGTACTTC. It specifies CASSFRGNTKNIQYF. The J gene is TRBJ2-4, the V gene TRBV28; TRBD2 is a possible D gene (6 bases). Germline V gene lookup returns CDR1 MDHEN and CDR2 SYDVKM. V was trimmed by 3 bases and J by 2 bases, leaving 11 bases between them. The CDR3 contains 15 residues.

The V and J genes are TRBV5-6 and TRBJ2-7; TRBD2 might be the D (5 bases). The CDR3 covers 14 residues. Deletions cut 0 bases from V and 7 bases from J, with 14 bases between. Germline lookup yields CDR1 SGHDT and CDR2 YYEEEE. The CDR3 spells CASSLVGRSREQYF. In DNA, the CDR3 is TGTGCCAGCAGCTTGGTAGGGAGATCGAGGGAGCAGTACTTC.

The rearrangement uses TRBV18 and TRBJ2-2; D unresolved. This CDR3 is 13 amino acids long. The germline V and J ends were trimmed by 0 bases and 3 bases, with 2 bases remaining between them. The germline V gene has CDR1 KGHSH and CDR2 LQKENI. Here the CDR3 reads CASSPPDTGELFF. The DNA of the CDR3 is TGTGCCAGCTCACCACCGGACACCGGGGAGCTGTTTTTT.

This clonotype was seen ten or more times. The chain is built from TRBV24-1 and TRBJ1-1, with D perhaps TRBD1 (5 bases). There are 12 residues in the CDR3. Per the germline V gene, CDR1 is KGHDR and CDR2 is SFDVKD. V lost 4 bases to trimming and J lost 9 bases, with 11 bases between them. DNA of the CDR3: TGTGCCACCAGTGAAGGGGACGCTAAAGCTTTCTTT. This gives the protein CATSEGDAKAFF.

V gene TRBV10-1 combines with J gene TRBJ2-5; no reliable D call. The CDR3 length is 13 residues. Germline V gene lookup returns CDR1 WNHNN and CDR2 SYGVQD (reference sequence). V dropped 2 bases and J dropped 4 bases, with 8 bases sitting between them. The CDR3 DNA reads TGCGCCAGCAGTGAGAGGGTAGGAGAGACCCAGTACTTC. It codes for CASSERVGETQYF.

This sequence joins TRBV28 and TRBJ2-1; the match to TRBD2 covers 9 bases. CDR1 is MDHEN, CDR2 SYDVKM, per germline. The ends lost 6 bases at V and 4 bases at J; junction bases unmatched: 7. This CDR3 has 15 residues. The CDR3 DNA follows: TGTGCCAGCAGCCCCGGACTAGCGCCTTACAATGAGCAGTTCTTC. Its protein product is CASSPGLAPYNEQFF.

This clonotype was counted ten times or more. V usage is TRBV12-3 or TRBV12-4 and J usage is TRBJ1-1; 9 bases match TRBD1. Unmatched junction bases numbered 6, after V lost 8 bases and J lost 8 bases. The CDR3 spans 12 residues. CDR3 in amino acids: CASGDRGVEAFF. DNA for the CDR3: TGTGCCAGCGGTGACAGGGGGGTAGAAGCTTTCTTT.

This clonotype was observed a few times. This chain connects TRBV6-2 or TRBV6-3 to TRBJ2-1; 8 bases are a match to TRBD2. After removal of 2 bases from V and 9 bases from J, the junction contained 9 bases not matched to a gene. In germline, CDR1 is MNHEY, CDR2 SVGEGT. The CDR3 length is 15 residues. Here the CDR3 reads CASSYGAGEAAEQFF. CDR3 nucleotide sequence: TGTGCCAGCAGTTACGGAGCGGGAGAGGCTGCTGAGCAGTTCTTC.

The chain recombines TRBV18 with TRBJ2-5; 7 positions match TRBD1. In germline, CDR1 is KGHSH, CDR2 LQKENI. V shed 3 bases and J 1 base; nucleotides not matched to a gene: 2. The CDR3 covers 14 residues. The DNA of the CDR3 is TGTGCCAGCTCACCTTGGGACAGCCAAGAGACCCAGTACTTC. The encoded protein is CASSPWDSQETQYF.

Notes on this clonotype: The CDR3 carries no conserved terminal phenylalanine or tryptophan, so it likely arises from a read error. The V gene is TRBV28, the J gene TRBJ1-2; D call uncertain. Trimming took 7 bases from V and 2 from J, leaving 5 bases between them. Per germline, CDR1 MDHEN and CDR2 SYDVKM. The CDR3 sequence is 11 residues long. The DNA of the CDR3 is TGTGCCAGCAAACTAAACTATGGCTACACCCTC. Amino acids: CASKLNYGYTL.

The chain is built from TRBV24-1 and TRBJ2-2, with a possible D match to TRBD2 (7 bases). The CDR3 loop spans 18 amino acids. Trimming cost V 4 bases and J 5 bases, with 22 bases left between them. CDR1 KGHDR and CDR2 SFDVKD come from the germline V gene. The CDR3 DNA reads as TGTGCCACCAGTGACCCGAGGAGCGGGAAGGGGGGTACCGGGGAGCTGTTTTTT. It is translated as CATSDPRSGKGGTGELFF.

This chain joins TRBV29-1 and TRBJ1-3; D is unclear. In germline, CDR1 is SQVTM, CDR2 ANQGSEA. This CDR3 comprises 14 residues. Trimming took 3 bases from V and 4 from J, leaving 13 bases between them. The CDR3 here is CSVDERMGGNTIYF. CDR3 bases: TGCAGCGTTGATGAACGAATGGGGGGAAACACCATATATTTT.

This clonotype appeared many times. The CDR3 here is CASSLDSRAYEQYF. The CDR3 DNA follows: TGTGCCAGCAGTCTCGACAGCCGCGCCTACGAGCAGTACTTC. This sequence joins TRBV27 and TRBJ2-7, with D possibly matching TRBD1 (5 bases). Germline V CDR1 and CDR2: MNHEY, SMNVEV (reference sequence). The V and J ends lost 5 bases and 2 bases respectively, with 13 bases between them. This CDR3 has 14 amino acids.

This chain links TRBV29-1 with TRBJ1-4, with D tentatively TRBD1 (5 bases). V shed 1 base and J shed 4 bases, with 13 bases lying between them. This CDR3 is built from 15 residues. Germline V gene data show CDR1 as SQVTM and CDR2 as ANQGSEA. The CDR3 loop reads CSVEVGGRYNEKLFF. The CDR3 DNA is TGCAGCGTTGAAGTGGGGGGACGGTATAATGAAAAACTGTTTTTT.

This clonotype was picked up a small number of times. The chain uses TRBV20-1 and TRBJ1-2; the D gene is possibly TRBD1 (5 bases). The CDR3 sequence is 13 residues long. The V gene lost 3 bases and the J gene lost 3 bases, with 11 bases spanning the gap. Germline values: CDR1 DFQATT, CDR2 SNEGSKA (reference sequence). The CDR3 DNA follows: TGCAGTGCTAGGAACCGGGGCTACTATGGCTACACCTTC. It codes for CSARNRGYYGYTF.

The chain uses TRBV7-2 and TRBJ1-5; the D is unclear. V lost 3 bases, J lost 2 bases, and 5 bases lay in between. Germline V gene lookup returns CDR1 SGHTA and CDR2 FQGNSA. The CDR3 consists of 13 residues. The CDR3 region is CASSFEGNQPQHF. DNA of the CDR3: TGTGCCAGCAGCTTCGAGGGCAATCAGCCCCAGCATTTT.

This clonotype was found many times. V gene TRBV5-1 combines with J gene TRBJ1-4, with D tentatively TRBD1 (6 bases). This CDR3 region has 16 residues. Trimming cost V 3 bases and J 4 bases, with 16 bases left between them. The germline CDR1 and CDR2 sequences are SGHRS and YFSETQ. The CDR3 nucleotides read TGCGCCAGCAGCTACAAAGACAGGAATGTTAATGAAAAACTGTTTTTT. Translated: CASSYKDRNVNEKLFF.

This clonotype showed up many times. The chain links TRBV7-2 to TRBJ1-5, with unresolved D. V lost 2 bases to trimming and J lost 4 bases, with 3 bases between them. This CDR3 has 12 amino acids. Germline CDR1 is SGHTA and CDR2 is FQGNSA. Written as DNA, the CDR3 is TGTGCCAGCAGCTTAACGAATCAGCCCCAGCATTTT. This codes for CASSLTNQPQHF.